The present T cell receptor beta chain was sequenced within a study of cytomegalovirus exposure and HLA in healthy donors. From germline, CDR1 is SGHVS and CDR2 FQNEAQ. The CDR3 length is 13 residues. The V end was cut by 4 bases, the J end by 1 base, with 7 bases between. Study-level points and caveats: Earlier analysis yielded a pattern in which most TCR beta V segments were productive about 87% or about 30% of the time. High specificity and sensitivity for cytomegalovirus status were reported for the classifier.

A word on this clone: Its antigen is undetermined.

PCR involved 60 Vbeta and 13 Jbeta primers. Here immunoSEQ multiplex PCR was the method, and the copy in TCRdb shows in-frame clones only, minus some. The repertoire holds some 200,000 clones, with around 77% as singletons. Sequencing was carried out using PBMCs. This TCR came from a woman aged 30 to 39 in good health and CMV-seronegative. V is TRBV7-8 and J is TRBJ1-1; D perhaps matches TRBD1 (6 bases). The CDR3 sequence is CASSSTGNTEAFF. The CDR3 nucleotides read TGTGCCAGCAGCTCGACAGGGAACACTGAAGCTTTCTTT.